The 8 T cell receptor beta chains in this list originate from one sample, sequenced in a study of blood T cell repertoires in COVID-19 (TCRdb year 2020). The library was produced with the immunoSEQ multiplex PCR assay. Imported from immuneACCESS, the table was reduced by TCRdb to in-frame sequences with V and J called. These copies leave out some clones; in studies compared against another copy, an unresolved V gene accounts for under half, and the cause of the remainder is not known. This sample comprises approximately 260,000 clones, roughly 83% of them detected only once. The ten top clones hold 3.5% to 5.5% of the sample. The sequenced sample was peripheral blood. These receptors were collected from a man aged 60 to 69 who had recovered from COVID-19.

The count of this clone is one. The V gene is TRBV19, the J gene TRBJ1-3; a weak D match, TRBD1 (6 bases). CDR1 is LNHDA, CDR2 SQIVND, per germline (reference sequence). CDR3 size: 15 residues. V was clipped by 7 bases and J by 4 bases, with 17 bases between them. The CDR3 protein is CASKVSGQIGNTIYF. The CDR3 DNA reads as TGTGCCAGTAAAGTTTCCGGACAGATCGGAAACACCATATATTTT.

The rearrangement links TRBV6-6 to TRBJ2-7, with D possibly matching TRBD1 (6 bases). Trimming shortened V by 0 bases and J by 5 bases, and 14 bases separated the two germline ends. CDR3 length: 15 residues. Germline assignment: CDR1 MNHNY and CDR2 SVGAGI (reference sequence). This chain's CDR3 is CASSYSNRAGDEQYF. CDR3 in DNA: TGTGCCAGCAGTTACTCGAACAGGGCCGGCGACGAGCAGTACTTC.

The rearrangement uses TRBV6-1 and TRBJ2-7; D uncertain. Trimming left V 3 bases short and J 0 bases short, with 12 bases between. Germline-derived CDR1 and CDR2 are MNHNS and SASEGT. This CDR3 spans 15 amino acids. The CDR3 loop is CASSESKRSSYEQYF. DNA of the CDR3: TGTGCCAGCAGTGAGTCTAAACGTAGCTCCTACGAGCAGTACTTC.

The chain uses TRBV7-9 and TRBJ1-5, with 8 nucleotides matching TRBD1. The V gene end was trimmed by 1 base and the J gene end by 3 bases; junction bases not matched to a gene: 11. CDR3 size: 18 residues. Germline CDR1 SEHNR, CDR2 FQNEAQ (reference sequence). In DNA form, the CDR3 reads TGTGCCAGCAGCTTAGAACCAAGGACAGGGCTGGACAATCAGCCCCAGCATTTT. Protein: CASSLEPRTGLDNQPQHF.

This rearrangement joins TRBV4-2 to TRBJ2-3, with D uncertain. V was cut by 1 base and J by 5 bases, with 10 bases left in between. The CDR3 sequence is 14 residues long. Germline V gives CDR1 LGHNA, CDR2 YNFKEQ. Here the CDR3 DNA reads TGTGCCAGCAGCCAAGCGACTCAAGGAGATACGCAGTATTTT. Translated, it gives CASSQATQGDTQYF.

The CDR3 DNA is TGTGCCAGCAGTGGTGTCAGGCAGAACACCGGGGAGCTGTTTTTT. This encodes CASSGVRQNTGELFF. This chain joins TRBV2 and TRBJ2-2, with unresolved D. This CDR3 is built from 15 residues. Trimming shortened V by 4 bases and J by 1 base, and 10 bases separated the two germline ends. Per germline, CDR1 SNHLY and CDR2 FYNNEI.

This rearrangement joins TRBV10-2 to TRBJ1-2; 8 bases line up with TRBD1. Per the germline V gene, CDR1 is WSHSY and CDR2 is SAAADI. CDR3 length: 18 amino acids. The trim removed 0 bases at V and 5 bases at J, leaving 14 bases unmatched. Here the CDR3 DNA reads TGCGCCAGCAGTGAGTCGAGAGACAGGGGCAATTTCGAGTATGGCTACACCTTC. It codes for CASSESRDRGNFEYGYTF.

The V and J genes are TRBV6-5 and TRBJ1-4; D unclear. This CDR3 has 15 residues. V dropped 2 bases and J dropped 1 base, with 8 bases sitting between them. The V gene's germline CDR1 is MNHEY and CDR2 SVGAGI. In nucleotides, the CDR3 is TGTGCCAGCAGTTACACGACGGGAACTAATGAAAAACTGTTTTTT. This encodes CASSYTTGTNEKLFF.